This T cell receptor beta chain was documented in a study of T cells expressing NK-cell markers. TCRdb reprocessed the 5' RACE reads and reports one entry per CDR3 protein, with no DNA. Its table records about 160,000 distinct CDR3 sequences. The sample comprised blood T cells: a sorted CD56 or NKG2C T cell subset, CD4+ or CD8+ T cells, or bulk PBMC T cells (not recorded which). This clonotype was sampled from a woman aged 18 to 75 in good health.

CDR3 residues: CASSYRVYNEQFF. The chain uses TRBV6-6 and TRBJ2-1. Germline loops: CDR1 MNHNY, CDR2 SVGAGI (reference sequence). This CDR3 has 13 amino acids.